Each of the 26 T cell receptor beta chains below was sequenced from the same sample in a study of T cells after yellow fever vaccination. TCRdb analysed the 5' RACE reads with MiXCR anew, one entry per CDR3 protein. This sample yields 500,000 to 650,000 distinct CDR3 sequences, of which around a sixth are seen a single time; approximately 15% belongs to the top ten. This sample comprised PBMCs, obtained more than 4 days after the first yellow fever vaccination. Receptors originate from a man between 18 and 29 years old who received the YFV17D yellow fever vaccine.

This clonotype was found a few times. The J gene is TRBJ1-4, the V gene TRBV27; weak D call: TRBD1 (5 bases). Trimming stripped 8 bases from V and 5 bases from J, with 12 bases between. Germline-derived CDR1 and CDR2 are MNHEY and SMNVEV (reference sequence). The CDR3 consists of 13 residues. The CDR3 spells CASGTGPNEKLFF. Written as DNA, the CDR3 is TGTGCCAGCGGGACGGGCCCCAATGAAAAACTGTTTTTT.

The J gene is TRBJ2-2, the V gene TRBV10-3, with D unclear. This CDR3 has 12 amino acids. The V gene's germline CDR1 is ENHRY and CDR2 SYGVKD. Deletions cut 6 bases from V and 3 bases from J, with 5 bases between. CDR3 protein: CAIRTDTGELFF. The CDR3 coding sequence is TGTGCCATCAGGACCGACACCGGGGAGCTGTTTTTT.

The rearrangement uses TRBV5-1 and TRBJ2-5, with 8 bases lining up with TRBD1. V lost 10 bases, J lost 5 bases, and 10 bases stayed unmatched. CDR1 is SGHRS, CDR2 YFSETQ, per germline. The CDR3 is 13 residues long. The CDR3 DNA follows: TGCGCCGGATCCCAACAGGGGGGCGAGACCCAGTACTTC. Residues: CAGSQQGGETQYF.

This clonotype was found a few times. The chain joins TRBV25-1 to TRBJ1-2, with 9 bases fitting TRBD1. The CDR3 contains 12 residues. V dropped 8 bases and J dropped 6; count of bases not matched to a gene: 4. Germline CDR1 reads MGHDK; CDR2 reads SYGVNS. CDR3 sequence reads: CASGGQGHGYTF. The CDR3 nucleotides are TGTGCCAGCGGGGGACAGGGCCATGGCTACACCTTC.

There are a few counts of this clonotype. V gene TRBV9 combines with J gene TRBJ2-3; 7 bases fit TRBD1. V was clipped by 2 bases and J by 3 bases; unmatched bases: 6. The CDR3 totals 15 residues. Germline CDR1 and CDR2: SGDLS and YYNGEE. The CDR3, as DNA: TGTGCCAGCAGCGTGACGACAGGGTGGACAGATACGCAGTATTTT. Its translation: CASSVTTGWTDTQYF.

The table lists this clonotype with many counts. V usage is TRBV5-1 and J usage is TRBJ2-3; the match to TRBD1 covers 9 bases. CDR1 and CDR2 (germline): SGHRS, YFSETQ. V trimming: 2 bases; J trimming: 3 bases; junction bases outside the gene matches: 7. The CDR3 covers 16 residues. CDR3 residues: CASSFVTGGWTDTQYF. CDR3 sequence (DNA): TGCGCCAGCAGCTTTGTCACAGGGGGCTGGACAGATACGCAGTATTTT.

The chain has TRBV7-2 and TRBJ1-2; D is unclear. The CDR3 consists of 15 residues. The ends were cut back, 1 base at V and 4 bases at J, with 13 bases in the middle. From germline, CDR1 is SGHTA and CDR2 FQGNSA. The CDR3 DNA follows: TGTGCCAGCAGCTTAGACATTGACGGAATCTATGGCTACACCTTC. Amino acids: CASSLDIDGIYGYTF. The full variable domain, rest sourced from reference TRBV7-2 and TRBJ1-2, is GAGVSQSPSNKVTEKGKDVELRCDPISGHTALYWYRQSLGQGLEFLIYFQGNSAPDKSGLPSDRFSAERTGGSVSTLTIQRTQQEDSAVYLCASSLDIDGIYGYTFGSGTRLTVV.

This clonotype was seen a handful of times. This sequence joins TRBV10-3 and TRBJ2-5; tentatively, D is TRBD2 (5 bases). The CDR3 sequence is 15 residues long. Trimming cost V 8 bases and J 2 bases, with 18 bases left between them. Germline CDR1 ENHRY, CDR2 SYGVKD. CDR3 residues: CAISTGLTNQETQYF. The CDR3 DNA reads TGTGCCATCTCGACCGGACTGACAAATCAAGAGACCCAGTACTTC.

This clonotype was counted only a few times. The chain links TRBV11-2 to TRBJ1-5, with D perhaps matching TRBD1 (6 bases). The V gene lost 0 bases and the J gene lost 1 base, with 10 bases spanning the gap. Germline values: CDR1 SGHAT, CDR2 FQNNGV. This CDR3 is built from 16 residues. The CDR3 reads CASSLEGGQSNQPQHF. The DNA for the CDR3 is TGTGCCAGCAGCTTAGAAGGGGGGCAGAGCAATCAGCCCCAGCATTTT. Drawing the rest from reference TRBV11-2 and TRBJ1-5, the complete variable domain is EAGVAQSPRYKIIEKRQSVAFWCNPISGHATLYWYQQILGQGPKLLIQFQNNGVVDDSQLPKDRFSAERLKGVDSTLKIQPAKLEDSAVYLCASSLEGGQSNQPQHFGDGTRLSIL.

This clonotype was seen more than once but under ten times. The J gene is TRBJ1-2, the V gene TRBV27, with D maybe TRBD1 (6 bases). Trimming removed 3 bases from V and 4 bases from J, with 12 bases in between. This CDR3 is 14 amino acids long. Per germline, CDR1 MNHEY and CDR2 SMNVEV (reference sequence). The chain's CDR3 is CASSLVRGGYGYTF. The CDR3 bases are TGTGCCAGCAGTTTGGTCAGGGGAGGCTATGGCTACACCTTC.

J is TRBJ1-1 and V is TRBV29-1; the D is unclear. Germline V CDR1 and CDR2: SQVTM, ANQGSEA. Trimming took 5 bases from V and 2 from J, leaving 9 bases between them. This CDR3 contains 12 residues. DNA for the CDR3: TGCAGCGTTATGGGCGGTAACACTGAAGCTTTCTTT. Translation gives CSVMGGNTEAFF.

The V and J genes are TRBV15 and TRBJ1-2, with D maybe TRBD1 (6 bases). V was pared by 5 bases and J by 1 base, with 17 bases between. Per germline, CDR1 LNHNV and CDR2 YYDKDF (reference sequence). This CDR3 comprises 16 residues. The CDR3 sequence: CATSRGQQPINYGYTF. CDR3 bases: TGTGCCACCAGCCGGGGGCAACAGCCGATTAACTATGGCTACACCTTC.

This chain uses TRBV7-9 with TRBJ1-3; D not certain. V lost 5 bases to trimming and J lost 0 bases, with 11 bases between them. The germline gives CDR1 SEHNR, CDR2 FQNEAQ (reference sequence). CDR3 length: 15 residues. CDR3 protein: CASSPKVHSGNTIYF. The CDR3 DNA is TGTGCCAGCAGCCCCAAGGTCCACTCTGGAAACACCATATATTTT.

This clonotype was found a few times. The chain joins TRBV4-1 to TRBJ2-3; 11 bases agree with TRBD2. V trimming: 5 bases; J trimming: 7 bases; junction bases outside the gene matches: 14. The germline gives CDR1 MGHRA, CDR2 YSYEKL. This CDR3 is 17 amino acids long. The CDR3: CASSGPGVAGGSNTQYF. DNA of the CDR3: TGCGCCAGCAGCGGCCCCGGCGTAGCGGGGGGGTCGAATACGCAGTATTTT.

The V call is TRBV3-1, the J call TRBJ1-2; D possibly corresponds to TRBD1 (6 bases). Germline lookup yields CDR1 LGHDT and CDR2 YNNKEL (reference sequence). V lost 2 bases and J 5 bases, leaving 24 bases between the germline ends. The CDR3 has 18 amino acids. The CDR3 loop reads CASSQPLRWGPTGYGYTF. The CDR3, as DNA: TGTGCCAGCAGCCAACCCCTGCGATGGGGGCCCACTGGGTATGGCTACACCTTC. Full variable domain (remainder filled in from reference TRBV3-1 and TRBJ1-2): DTAVSQTPKYLVTQMGNDKSIKCEQNLGHDTMYWYKQDSKKFLKIMFSYNNKELIINETVPNRFSPKSPDKAHLNLHINSLELGDSAVYFCASSQPLRWGPTGYGYTFGSGTRLTVV.

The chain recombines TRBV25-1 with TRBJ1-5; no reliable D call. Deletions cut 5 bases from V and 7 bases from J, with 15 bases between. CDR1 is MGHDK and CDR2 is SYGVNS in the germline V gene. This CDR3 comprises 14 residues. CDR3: CASSTIHQGQPQHF. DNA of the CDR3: TGTGCCAGCAGTACAATTCACCAAGGCCAGCCCCAGCATTTT. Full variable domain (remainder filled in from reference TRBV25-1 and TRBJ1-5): EADIYQTPRYLVIGTGKKITLECSQTMGHDKMYWYQQDPGMELHLIHYSYGVNSTEKGDLSSESTVSRIRTEHFPLTLESARPSHTSQYLCASSTIHQGQPQHFGDGTRLSIL.

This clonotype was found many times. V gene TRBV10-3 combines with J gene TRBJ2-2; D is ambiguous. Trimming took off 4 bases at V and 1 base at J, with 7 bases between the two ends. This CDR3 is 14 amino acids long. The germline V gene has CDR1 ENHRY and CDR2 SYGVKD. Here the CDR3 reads CAISGLGNTGELFF. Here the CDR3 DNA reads TGTGCCATCAGTGGCTTGGGGAACACCGGGGAGCTGTTTTTT.

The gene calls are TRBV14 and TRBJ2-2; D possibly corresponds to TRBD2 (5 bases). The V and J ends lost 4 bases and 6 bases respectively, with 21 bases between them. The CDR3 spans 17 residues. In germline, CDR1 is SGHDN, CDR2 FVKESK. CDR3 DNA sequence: TGTGCCAGCAGCCGAATCCGCCCGGGGTCTTGGGCCGGGGAGCTGTTTTTT. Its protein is CASSRIRPGSWAGELFF.

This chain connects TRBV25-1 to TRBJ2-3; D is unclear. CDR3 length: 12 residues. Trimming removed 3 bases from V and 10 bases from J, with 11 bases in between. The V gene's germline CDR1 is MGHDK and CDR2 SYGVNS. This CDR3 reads CASSDLLRAQYF. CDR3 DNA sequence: TGTGCCAGCAGTGATTTGTTAAGGGCGCAGTATTTT.

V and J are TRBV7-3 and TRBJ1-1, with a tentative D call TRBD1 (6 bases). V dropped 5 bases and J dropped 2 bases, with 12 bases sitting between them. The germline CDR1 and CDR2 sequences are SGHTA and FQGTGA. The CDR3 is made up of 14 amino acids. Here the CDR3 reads CASSVSDRNTEAFF. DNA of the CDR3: TGTGCCAGCAGCGTGTCGGACAGAAACACTGAAGCTTTCTTT.

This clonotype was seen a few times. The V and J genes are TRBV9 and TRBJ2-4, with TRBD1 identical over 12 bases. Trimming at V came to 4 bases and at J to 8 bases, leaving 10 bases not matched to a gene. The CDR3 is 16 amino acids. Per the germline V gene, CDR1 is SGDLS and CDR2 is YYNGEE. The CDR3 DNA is TGTGCCAGCAGCTCCCGCTGGGGACAGGGGGCGGACATTCAGTACTTC. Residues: CASSSRWGQGADIQYF. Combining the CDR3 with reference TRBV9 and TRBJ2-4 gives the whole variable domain DSGVTQTPKHLITATGQRVTLRCSPRSGDLSVYWYQQSLDQGLQFLIQYYNGEERAKGNILERFSAQQFPDLHSELNLSSLELGDSALYFCASSSRWGQGADIQYFGAGTRLSVL.

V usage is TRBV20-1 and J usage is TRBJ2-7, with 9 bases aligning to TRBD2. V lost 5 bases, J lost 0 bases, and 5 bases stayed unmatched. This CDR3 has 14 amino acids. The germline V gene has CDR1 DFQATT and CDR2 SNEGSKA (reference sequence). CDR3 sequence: CSALSGGSSYEQYF. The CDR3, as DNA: TGCAGTGCTTTGAGCGGGGGGAGCTCCTACGAGCAGTACTTC.

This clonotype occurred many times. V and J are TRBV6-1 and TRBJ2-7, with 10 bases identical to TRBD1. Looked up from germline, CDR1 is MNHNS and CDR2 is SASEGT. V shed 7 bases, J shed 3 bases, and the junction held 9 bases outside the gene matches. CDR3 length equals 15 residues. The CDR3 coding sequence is TGTGCCAGCAAAAAACCGGGACAGGGGAACTACGAGCAGTACTTC. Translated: CASKKPGQGNYEQYF.

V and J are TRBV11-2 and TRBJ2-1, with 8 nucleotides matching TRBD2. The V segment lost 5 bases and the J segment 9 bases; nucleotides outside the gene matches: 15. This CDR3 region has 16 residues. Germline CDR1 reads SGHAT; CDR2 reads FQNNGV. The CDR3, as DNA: TGTGCCAGCAGCGCGGCAGTGGGGACTAGTTTCTCTGAGCAGTTCTTC. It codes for CASSAAVGTSFSEQFF.

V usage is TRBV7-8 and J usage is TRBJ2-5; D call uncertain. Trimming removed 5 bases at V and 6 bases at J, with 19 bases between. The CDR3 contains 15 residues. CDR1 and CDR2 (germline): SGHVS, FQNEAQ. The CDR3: CASSGMDLEGKTQYF. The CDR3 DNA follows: TGTGCCAGCAGCGGCATGGACCTCGAAGGGAAGACCCAGTACTTC.

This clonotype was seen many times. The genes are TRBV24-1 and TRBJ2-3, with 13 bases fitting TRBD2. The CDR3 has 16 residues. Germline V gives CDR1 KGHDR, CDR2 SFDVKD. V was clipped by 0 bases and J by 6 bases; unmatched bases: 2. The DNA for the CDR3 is TGTGCCACCAGTGATTTGGGACTAGCGGGGGCGGATACGCAGTATTTT. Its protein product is CATSDLGLAGADTQYF.